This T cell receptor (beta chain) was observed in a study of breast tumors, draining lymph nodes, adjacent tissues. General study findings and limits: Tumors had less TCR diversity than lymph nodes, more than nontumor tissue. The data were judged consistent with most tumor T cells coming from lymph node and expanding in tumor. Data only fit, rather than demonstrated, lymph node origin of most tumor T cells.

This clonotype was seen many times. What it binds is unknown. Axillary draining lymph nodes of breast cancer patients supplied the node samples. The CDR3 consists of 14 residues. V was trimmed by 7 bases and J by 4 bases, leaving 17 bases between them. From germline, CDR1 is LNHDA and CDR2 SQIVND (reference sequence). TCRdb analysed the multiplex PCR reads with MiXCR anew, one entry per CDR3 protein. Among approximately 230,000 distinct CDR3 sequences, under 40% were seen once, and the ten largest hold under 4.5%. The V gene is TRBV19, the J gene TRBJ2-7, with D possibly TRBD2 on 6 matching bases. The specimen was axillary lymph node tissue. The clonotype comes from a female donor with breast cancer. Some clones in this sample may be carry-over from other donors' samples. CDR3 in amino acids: CASTRGTDFYEQYF. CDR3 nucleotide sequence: TGTGCCAGTACTCGGGGGACGGATTTTTACGAGCAGTACTTC.